These 11 T cell receptor beta chains originate from one sample sequenced in a study of T cell changes during pregnancy in multiple sclerosis. The protocol was immunoSEQ multiplex PCR, while the TCRdb copy is restricted to in-frame clones and leaves out a portion. The sample records over 65,000 clones, roughly 94% being singletons. Sequencing was performed on peripheral blood, taken in the third trimester of pregnancy. The receptors stem from a female donor with multiple sclerosis, enrolled in a pregnancy study.

This chain connects TRBV7-3 to TRBJ1-1; maybe TRBD1 (6 bases). This CDR3 is 14 amino acids long. Trimming took 6 bases from V and 5 from J, leaving 16 bases between them. Germline V CDR1 and CDR2: SGHTA, FQGTGA. The CDR3 loop reads CASSLQGGGTEAFF. In DNA form, the CDR3 reads TGTGCCAGCAGTTTACAGGGAGGGGGGACTGAAGCTTTCTTT.

The rearrangement uses TRBV11-1 and TRBJ2-7, with TRBD1 as a possible D gene (5 bases). The germline V and J ends were trimmed by 4 bases and 5 bases, with 15 bases remaining between them. The CDR3 totals 14 residues. Germline-derived CDR1 and CDR2 are SGHAT and FQDESV (reference sequence). CDR3 DNA: TGTGCCAGCAGCTCCCTCCTCAAAGGGGACGAGCAGTACTTC. Translating gives CASSSLLKGDEQYF.

This clone was detected once. The chain links TRBV10-3 to TRBJ2-2; 14 bases are a match to TRBD2. V lost 10 bases to trimming and J lost 5 bases; unmatched junction nucleotides: 6. CDR3 length equals 15 residues. Germline V CDR1 and CDR2: ENHRY, SYGVKD. CDR3 amino acids: CATTSGGALTGELFF. The CDR3 DNA follows: TGTGCCACGACTAGCGGGGGGGCATTGACCGGGGAGCTGTTTTTT.

This rearrangement joins TRBV5-4 to TRBJ1-4; 7 nucleotides match TRBD1. V lost 4 bases and J lost 3; bases outside the gene matches: 9. CDR1 is SGHNT, CDR2 YYREEE, per germline (reference sequence). The CDR3 contains 16 residues. DNA of the CDR3: TGTGCCAGCAGCAAGAACAGGGGCTCATCTAATGAAAAACTGTTTTTT. Protein: CASSKNRGSSNEKLFF.

Of note for this clone: One end of the junction does not line up with germline, which may come from a read error. The V call is TRBV7-7, the J call TRBJ2-1; 13 bases are a match to TRBD2. The CDR3 has 16 amino acids. From germline, CDR1 is SSHAT and CDR2 FNYEAQ (reference sequence). CDR3 loop: CASSRGLAGTNNEQFF. As DNA, the CDR3 is TGTGCTAGCAGTCGGGGACTAGCGGGGACCAACAATGAGCAGTTCTTC.

J is TRBJ2-4 and V is TRBV6-4, with 7 bases lining up with TRBD2. Germline CDR1 and CDR2: MRHNA and SNTAGT. J was trimmed by 6 bases and V by 2 bases; bases with no gene match: 7. This CDR3 region has 15 residues. CDR3 DNA: TGTGCCAGCAGTGACGAGGGAGCGGGGAGAAACATTCAGTACTTC. This sequence encodes CASSDEGAGRNIQYF.

V is TRBV9 and J is TRBJ1-3; 8 nucleotides agree with TRBD1. Germline loops: CDR1 SGDLS, CDR2 YYNGEE. J gave up 1 base and V 0 bases, and 3 bases lay outside the gene matches. This CDR3 is 16 amino acids long. This chain's CDR3 is CASSVATGVSGNTIYF. CDR3 DNA sequence: TGTGCCAGCAGCGTAGCGACAGGGGTTTCTGGAAACACCATATATTTT.

There are a few counts of this clone. V gene TRBV4-1 combines with J gene TRBJ2-7; tentatively, D is TRBD2 (5 bases). Germline V CDR1 and CDR2: MGHRA, YSYEKL. Trimming took 3 bases from V and 6 from J, leaving 18 bases between them. The CDR3 is 15 residues long. The CDR3 DNA follows: TGCGCCAGCAGCCATCCGGGGAAGGGCCAAGCCGAGCAGTACTTC. It encodes CASSHPGKGQAEQYF.

The rearrangement links TRBV9 to TRBJ2-2; TRBD2 is a possible D gene (5 bases). The V gene lost 5 bases and the J gene lost 7 bases, with 9 bases spanning the gap. CDR3 length equals 12 residues. Germline V lookup: CDR1 SGDLS, CDR2 YYNGEE. The CDR3: CASREEGGELFF. In DNA form, the CDR3 reads TGTGCCAGCAGGGAGGAAGGCGGGGAGCTGTTTTTT.

As for this clone: Different DNA sequences within this sample yield the same CDR3. The V gene is TRBV7-2, the J gene TRBJ2-7; TRBD2 might be the D (6 bases). CDR1 and CDR2 from the germline V gene are SGHTA and FQGNSA. V lost 6 bases and J lost 0, with 9 bases in between. The CDR3 is 13 residues long. The DNA of the CDR3 is TGTGCCAGCAGACTAGCCAGCTCCTACGAGCAGTACTTC. Amino acids: CASRLASSYEQYF. Using reference TRBV7-2 and TRBJ2-7 for the parts outside the CDR3, the full variable domain is GAGVSQSPSNKVTEKGKDVELRCDPISGHTALYWYRQSLGQGLEFLIYFQGNSAPDKSGLPSDRFSAERTGGSVSTLTIQRTQQEDSAVYLCASRLASSYEQYFGPGTRLTVT.

V and J are TRBV11-2 and TRBJ1-2; D is possibly TRBD1 (6 bases). V lost 4 bases to trimming and J lost 1 base, with 10 bases between them. Germline CDR1 reads SGHAT; CDR2 reads FQNNGV. CDR3 length: 14 residues. CDR3 nucleotides: TGTGCCAGCAGCTGGGACAAGGGTAACTATGGCTACACCTTC. This sequence encodes CASSWDKGNYGYTF.